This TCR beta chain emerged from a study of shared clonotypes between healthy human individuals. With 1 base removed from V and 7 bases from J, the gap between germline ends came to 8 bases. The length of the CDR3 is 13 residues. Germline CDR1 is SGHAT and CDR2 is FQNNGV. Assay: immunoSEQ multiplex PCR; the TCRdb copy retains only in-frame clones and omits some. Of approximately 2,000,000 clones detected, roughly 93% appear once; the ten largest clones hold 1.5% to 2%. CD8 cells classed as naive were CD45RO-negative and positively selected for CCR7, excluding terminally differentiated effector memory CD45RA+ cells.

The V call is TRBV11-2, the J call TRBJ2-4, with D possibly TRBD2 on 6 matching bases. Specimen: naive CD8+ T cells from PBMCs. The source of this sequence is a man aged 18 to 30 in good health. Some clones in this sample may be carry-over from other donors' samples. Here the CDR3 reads CASSLGGTNIQYF. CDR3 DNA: TGTGCCAGCAGCTTAGGCGGGACCAACATTCAGTACTTC. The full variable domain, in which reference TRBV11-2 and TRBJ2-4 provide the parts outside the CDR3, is EAGVAQSPRYKIIEKRQSVAFWCNPISGHATLYWYQQILGQGPKLLIQFQNNGVVDDSQLPKDRFSAERLKGVDSTLKIQPAKLEDSAVYLCASSLGGTNIQYFGAGTRLSVL.